These 24 T cell receptor beta chains were all obtained from the same sample, sequenced in a study of OX40 agonist ivuxolimab in advanced cancers. Repertoires were generated with immunoSEQ multiplex PCR, while TCRdb's copy carries only in-frame clones and drops some. This table holds roughly 96,000 clones, approximately 84% found once. Specimen: CD4+ or CD8+ T cells sorted from blood, collected in a trial of the OX40 agonist ivuxolimab. These TCRs come from an adult with an advanced solid tumor such as melanoma, head and neck, liver or kidney cancer.

This chain joins TRBV21-1 and TRBJ2-3. TRBV21-1 is a documented pseudogene. CDR3 length equals 11 residues. The CDR3 is CASSLHYTQYF. CDR3 sequence (DNA): TGTGCCAGCAGCTTGCATTATACGCAGTATTTT.

Concerning this clone: Within the sample, other DNA sequences also encode this same CDR3. The chain joins TRBV5-1 to TRBJ1-2; a possible D gene is TRBD1 (6 bases). Germline-derived CDR1 and CDR2 are SGHRS and YFSETQ. V was clipped by 0 bases and J by 5 bases, with 8 bases between them. The CDR3 runs 13 residues. The CDR3 reads CASSLETGYGYTF. CDR3 in DNA: TGCGCCAGCAGCTTGGAAACAGGGTATGGCTACACCTTC.

This clone was recorded a few times. This rearrangement joins TRBV4-1 to TRBJ2-5; D gene ambiguous. This CDR3 region has 13 residues. The germline gives CDR1 MGHRA, CDR2 YSYEKL. Trimming took off 5 bases at V and 5 bases at J, with 12 bases between the two ends. The CDR3 reads CASSSGPGETQYF. CDR3 coding DNA: TGCGCCAGCAGCTCGGGTCCTGGGGAGACCCAGTACTTC.

This chain joins TRBV9 and TRBJ2-3; D not certain. This CDR3 comprises 14 residues. Trimming removed 2 bases from V and 2 bases from J, with 9 bases in between. Germline-derived CDR1 and CDR2 are SGDLS and YYNGEE. In nucleotides, the CDR3 is TGTGCCAGCAGCGTCGGCGGATCCACAGATACGCAGTATTTT. It translates to CASSVGGSTDTQYF.

V usage is TRBV27 and J usage is TRBJ2-7; 7 nucleotides agree with TRBD2. Germline V gene lookup returns CDR1 MNHEY and CDR2 SMNVEV (reference sequence). V lost 3 bases to trimming and J lost 4 bases; unmatched junction nucleotides: 9. The CDR3 extends over 15 amino acids. CDR3 bases: TGTGCCAGCAGTTTGGGGGGACTACGAGTGTACGAGCAGTACTTC. It translates to CASSLGGLRVYEQYF.

This chain links TRBV5-6 with TRBJ1-5; D gene unclear. The CDR3 has 15 residues. Germline CDR1 is SGHDT and CDR2 is YYEEEE. V was trimmed by 0 bases and J by 4 bases, leaving 11 bases between them. The CDR3 sequence: CASSLGGVRNQPQHF. The CDR3 nucleotides read TGTGCCAGCAGCTTGGGCGGGGTCAGAAATCAGCCCCAGCATTTT.

This chain connects TRBV2 to TRBJ2-2; 9 bases are shared with TRBD1. This CDR3 spans 15 amino acids. CDR1 is SNHLY, CDR2 FYNNEI, per germline. V lost 4 bases and J lost 7; bases outside the gene matches: 7. The CDR3 nucleotides are TGTGCCAGCAGTGGGGACAGGGTCAAGGACGGGGAGCTGTTTTTT. Amino acid sequence: CASSGDRVKDGELFF.

This chain joins TRBV7-2 and TRBJ1-2; 8 bases align to TRBD1. Looked up from germline, CDR1 is SGHTA and CDR2 is FQGNSA. The ends lost 5 bases at V and 2 bases at J; junction bases unmatched: 16. The CDR3 spans 18 residues. The CDR3 region is CASSQSQKTGGANYGYTF. In DNA form, the CDR3 reads TGTGCCAGCAGCCAATCCCAAAAAACAGGGGGAGCGAACTATGGCTACACCTTC.

The chain couples TRBV4-1 to TRBJ2-3; TRBD2 agrees at 10 bases. V shed 0 bases, J shed 5 bases, and the junction held 5 bases outside the gene matches. Germline CDR1 reads MGHRA; CDR2 reads YSYEKL. The CDR3 spans 16 residues. The CDR3, as DNA: TGCGCCAGCAGCCAAGATACTAGCGGGATTGTAGATACGCAGTATTTT. Amino acid sequence: CASSQDTSGIVDTQYF.

The CDR3 here is CASSYSTAGGGDTQYF. The CDR3 DNA follows: TGTGCCAGCAGTTACTCGACAGCGGGGGGGGGAGATACGCAGTATTTT. The chain combines TRBV6-6 with TRBJ2-3; 10 positions match TRBD2. CDR1 and CDR2 (germline): MNHNY, SVGAGI (reference sequence). Unmatched junction bases numbered 5, after V lost 0 bases and J lost 5 bases. This CDR3 has 16 residues.

This chain connects TRBV1 to TRBJ1-3. TRBV1 represents a pseudogene. The CDR3 is 18 amino acids. For the CDR3, the DNA is TGCACCAGCAGCCAAGAGCAAAGGTCCAAACCCTCTGGAAACACCATATATTTT. Protein sequence: CTSSQEQRSKPSGNTIYF.

CDR3 in amino acids: CASSFPQLNTGELFF. CDR3 nucleotides: TGTGCCAGCAGCTTTCCCCAGTTGAACACCGGGGAGCTGTTTTTT. V usage is TRBV7-9 and J usage is TRBJ2-2; D is unresolved. With 3 bases removed from V and 1 base from J, the gap between germline ends came to 9 bases. The germline V gene has CDR1 SEHNR and CDR2 FQNEAQ (reference sequence). This CDR3 contains 15 residues.

The chain is built from TRBV6-5 and TRBJ2-7; D perhaps matches TRBD2 (6 bases). This CDR3 comprises 14 residues. Germline lookup yields CDR1 MNHEY and CDR2 SVGAGI. Trimming left V 1 base short and J 2 bases short, with 9 bases between. For the CDR3, the DNA is TGTGCCAGCAGTTACTACGCGGGAACCTACGAGCAGTACTTC. Protein product: CASSYYAGTYEQYF.

J is TRBJ2-1 and V is TRBV5-1; 12 bases line up with TRBD2. The germline V gene encodes CDR1 SGHRS and CDR2 YFSETQ. The junction had 8 bases not matched to a gene; V was cut back by 0 bases and J by 10 bases. There are 16 residues in the CDR3. This CDR3 is CASSLVPSGGAREQFF. The CDR3, as DNA: TGCGCCAGCAGCTTGGTGCCTAGCGGGGGGGCCAGGGAGCAGTTCTTC.

This clone was seen a single time. The rearrangement joins TRBV12-2 to TRBJ2-7; TRBD1 is the table's D call and was not checked against the DNA. TRBV12-2 is deemed a pseudogene. The CDR3 contains 13 residues. The CDR3 DNA follows: TGTGCAAGTCGCTTAGACAGGATCTACGAGCAGTACTTC. Protein sequence: CASRLDRIYEQYF.

The genes are TRBV6-4 and TRBJ1-2; 10 bases line up with TRBD1. Germline values: CDR1 MRHNA, CDR2 SNTAGT. The CDR3 runs 14 residues. The V segment lost 5 bases and the J segment 3 bases; nucleotides outside the gene matches: 3. CDR3 loop: CASSPGQGDYGYTF. Written as DNA, the CDR3 is TGTGCCAGCAGTCCCGGACAGGGGGACTATGGCTACACCTTC.

This sequence joins TRBV6-5 and TRBJ1-1, with D perhaps matching TRBD1 (5 bases). Germline CDR1 is MNHEY and CDR2 is SVGAGI. V lost 6 bases to trimming and J lost 0 bases, with 14 bases between them. This CDR3 has 15 residues. The CDR3 coding sequence is TGTGCCAGCAGCCCCGGGGGGAGCATGAACACTGAAGCTTTCTTT. It codes for CASSPGGSMNTEAFF.

V is TRBV10-3 and J is TRBJ2-1, with 7 nucleotides matching TRBD2. The V gene end was trimmed by 7 bases and the J gene end by 3 bases; junction bases not matched to a gene: 6. From germline, CDR1 is ENHRY and CDR2 SYGVKD. The CDR3 has 14 amino acids. CDR3 bases: TGTGCCATCACCTTAGCGGGTAGCTACAATGAGCAGTTCTTC. It yields the protein CAITLAGSYNEQFF.

The V gene is TRBV5-6, the J gene TRBJ2-2; 10 nucleotides agree with TRBD1. Looked up from germline, CDR1 is SGHDT and CDR2 is YYEEEE. With 2 bases clipped from V and 3 bases from J, the junction kept 4 bases outside the gene matches. The CDR3 sequence is 16 residues long. The CDR3: CASSFFGQGDTGELFF. DNA for the CDR3: TGTGCCAGCAGCTTTTTCGGACAGGGGGACACCGGGGAGCTGTTTTTT.

This clone was observed a few times. This chain links TRBV4-2 with TRBJ1-1, with 10 bases matching TRBD1. Per germline, CDR1 LGHNA and CDR2 YNFKEQ. The V and J ends lost 4 bases and 4 bases, in that order; junction bases with no gene match: 6. The CDR3 loop spans 15 amino acids. CDR3: CASSLDRGGATEAFF. The CDR3 nucleotides are TGTGCCAGCAGCCTGGACAGGGGGGGGGCCACTGAAGCTTTCTTT.

The rearrangement links TRBV5-1 to TRBJ1-4; possible D gene TRBD1, 5 bases. CDR3 size: 16 residues. CDR1 and CDR2 from the germline V gene are SGHRS and YFSETQ. V was pared by 4 bases and J by 8 bases, with 21 bases between. CDR3 protein: CASSLGEGRSGEKLFF. The CDR3 nucleotides are TGCGCCAGCAGCCTGGGGGAGGGGCGCAGTGGGGAAAAACTGTTTTTT.

J is TRBJ1-2 and V is TRBV5-1, with 7 nucleotides matching TRBD1. Germline V gives CDR1 SGHRS, CDR2 YFSETQ. This CDR3 has 15 amino acids. The J segment lost 4 bases and the V segment lost 4 bases, leaving 10 bases of the junction unmatched. CDR3 coding DNA: TGCGCCAGCAGCAGATTGGACAGGCCGCTCTATGGCTACACCTTC. Amino acid sequence: CASSRLDRPLYGYTF. The whole variable domain, filled in from reference TRBV5-1 and TRBJ1-2, reads KAGVTQTPRYLIKTRGQQVTLSCSPISGHRSVSWYQQTPGQGLQFLFEYFSETQRNKGNFPGRFSGRQFSNSRSEMNVSTLELGDSALYLCASSRLDRPLYGYTFGSGTRLTVV.

The gene calls are TRBV7-8 and TRBJ1-6; D is unresolved. The CDR3 runs to 14 residues. Between the trimmed V and J ends, which lost 0 bases and 6 bases, there was a span of 6 bases. The germline V gene has CDR1 SGHVS and CDR2 FQNEAQ. CDR3: CASSLAVGNSPLHF. CDR3 sequence (DNA): TGTGCCAGCAGCTTAGCGGTGGGTAATTCACCCCTCCACTTT.

The chain has TRBV7-9 and TRBJ2-7; D possibly corresponds to TRBD2 (6 bases). Trimming cost V 5 bases and J 6 bases, with 20 bases left between them. The V gene's germline CDR1 is SEHNR and CDR2 FQNEAQ (reference sequence). The CDR3 runs to 15 residues. CDR3 DNA: TGTGCCAGCAGCAACCGGGAGCCGATACTCGGCGAGCAGTACTTC. Amino acids: CASSNREPILGEQYF.